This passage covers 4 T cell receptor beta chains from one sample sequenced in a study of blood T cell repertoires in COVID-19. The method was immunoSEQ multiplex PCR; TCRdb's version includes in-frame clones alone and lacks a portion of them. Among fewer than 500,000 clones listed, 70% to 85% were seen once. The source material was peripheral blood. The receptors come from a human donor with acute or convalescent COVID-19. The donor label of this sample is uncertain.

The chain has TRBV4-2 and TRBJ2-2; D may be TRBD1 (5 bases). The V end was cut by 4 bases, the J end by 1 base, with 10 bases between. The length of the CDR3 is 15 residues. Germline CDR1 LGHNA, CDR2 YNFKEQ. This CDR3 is CASSPRQLNTGELFF. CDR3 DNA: TGTGCCAGCAGCCCTAGACAGTTGAACACCGGGGAGCTGTTTTTT.

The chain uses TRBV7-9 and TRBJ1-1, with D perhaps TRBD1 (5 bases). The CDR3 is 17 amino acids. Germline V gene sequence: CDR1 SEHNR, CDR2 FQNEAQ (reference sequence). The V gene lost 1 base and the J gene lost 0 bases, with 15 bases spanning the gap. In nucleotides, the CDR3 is TGTGCCAGCAGCTTAGTTTTGGGGGGAACCATGAACACTGAAGCTTTCTTT. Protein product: CASSLVLGGTMNTEAFF.

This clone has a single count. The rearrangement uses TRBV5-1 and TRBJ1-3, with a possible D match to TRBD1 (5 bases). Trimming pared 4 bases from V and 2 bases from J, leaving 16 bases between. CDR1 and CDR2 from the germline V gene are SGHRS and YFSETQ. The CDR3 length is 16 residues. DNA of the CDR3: TGCGCCAGCAGCAGAGGCCAGGGTGGTGCTGGAAACACCATATATTTT. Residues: CASSRGQGGAGNTIYF.

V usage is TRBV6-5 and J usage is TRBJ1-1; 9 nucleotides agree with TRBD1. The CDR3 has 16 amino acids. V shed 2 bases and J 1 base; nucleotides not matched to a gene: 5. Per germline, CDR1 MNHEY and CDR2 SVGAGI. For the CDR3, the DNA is TGTGCCAGCAGTTACGACAGGGGGACTAGGAACACTGAAGCTTTCTTT. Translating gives CASSYDRGTRNTEAFF.